A single sample is the source of the 8 T cell receptor beta chains below, sequenced in a study of CD8 T cells in ankylosing spondylitis (dated by TCRdb to 2015 to 2018). Libraries came from 5' RACE. Sequencing took place on an Illumina HiSeq 2500. TCRdb reran the public reads through fastp at Q25 and MiXCR, keeping productive beta chains. Rows with a matching CDR3 protein are joined into one entry that keeps the most common DNA and genes. Here the sample has about 250,000 distinct CDR3 sequences; about 24% occur a single time. The ten largest clones capture roughly 0.67% of the sample. Sequencing used blood, either unsorted or a sorted T cell fraction (not recorded which). The receptor source for this set is a male donor with ankylosing spondylitis or in good health (not recorded which).

This clonotype appeared many times. This chain joins TRBV20-1 and TRBJ2-5, with no clear D. CDR1 is DFQATT, CDR2 SNEGSKA, per germline (reference sequence). The CDR3 contains 11 residues. Between the trimmed V and J ends, which lost 1 base and 5 bases, there was a span of 5 bases. In nucleotides, the CDR3 is TGCAGTGCTAGAGGTTTCGAGACCCAGTACTTC. Translated, it gives CSARGFETQYF.

The CDR3 loop is CASSLGPTSYEQYF. The CDR3 nucleotides read TGCGCCAGCAGCTTGGGACCGACTTCCTACGAGCAGTACTTC. The chain carries TRBV5-1 and TRBJ2-7; D is uncertain. V dropped 0 bases and J dropped 1 base, with 8 bases sitting between them. There are 14 residues in the CDR3. CDR1 is SGHRS, CDR2 YFSETQ, per germline.

This clonotype was detected only a few times. The genes are TRBV7-2 and TRBJ2-7; TRBD2 aligns across 9 bases. The J segment lost 0 bases and the V segment lost 6 bases, leaving 3 bases of the junction unmatched. Germline V lookup: CDR1 SGHTA, CDR2 FQGNSA. The CDR3 contains 14 residues. The DNA of the CDR3 is TGTGCCAGCAGGTCTAGCGGGGACTCCTACGAGCAGTACTTC. Protein product: CASRSSGDSYEQYF.

V is TRBV25-1 and J is TRBJ2-5, with D possibly being TRBD1 (6 bases). Germline V gene sequence: CDR1 MGHDK, CDR2 SYGVNS. Trimming took off 6 bases at V and 6 bases at J, with 11 bases between the two ends. The CDR3 runs 12 residues. The CDR3 bases are TGTGCCAGCAGGGGGGCCGGGAAGACCCAGTACTTC. Translated, it gives CASRGAGKTQYF.

This clonotype was counted ten times or more. The chain recombines TRBV12-3 or TRBV12-4 with TRBJ2-1; D call uncertain. V lost 8 bases and J 8 bases, leaving 19 bases between the germline ends. The CDR3 runs to 14 residues. In DNA form, the CDR3 reads TGTGCCAGCCGCCCCCCGGGCGGTCGTGATGAGCAGTTCTTC. Encoded protein: CASRPPGGRDEQFF.

V is TRBV20-1 and J is TRBJ1-6, with TRBD1 matching over 8 bases. Trimming removed 6 bases from V and 15 bases from J; junction bases left unmatched: 19. The CDR3 length is 15 residues. Germline assignment: CDR1 DFQATT and CDR2 SNEGSKA (reference sequence). The CDR3 DNA follows: TGCAGTGCCCCGGAGGCAGGGGGCCAACCAGGCGTCCTCCACTTT. It codes for CSAPEAGGQPGVLHF.

This clonotype was recorded at least ten times. V usage is TRBV3-1 and J usage is TRBJ1-2; D is uncertain. Trimming shortened V by 1 base and J by 1 base, and 4 bases separated the two germline ends. This CDR3 is built from 13 residues. The germline CDR1 and CDR2 sequences are LGHDT and YNNKEL (reference sequence). The CDR3 nucleotides are TGTGCCAGCAGCCAAGGGAATAACTATGGCTACACCTTC. Translating it yields CASSQGNNYGYTF. Full variable domain (remainder filled in from reference TRBV3-1 and TRBJ1-2): DTAVSQTPKYLVTQMGNDKSIKCEQNLGHDTMYWYKQDSKKFLKIMFSYNNKELIINETVPNRFSPKSPDKAHLNLHINSLELGDSAVYFCASSQGNNYGYTFGSGTRLTVV.

This clonotype was seen at least ten times. This sequence joins TRBV20-1 and TRBJ2-7; D remains ambiguous. Trimming stripped 6 bases from V and 6 bases from J, with 15 bases between. The germline V gene has CDR1 DFQATT and CDR2 SNEGSKA (reference sequence). CDR3 length: 12 amino acids. As DNA, the CDR3 is TGCAGTGCCCCTTCAGGATCAACCGAGCAGTACTTC. It yields the protein CSAPSGSTEQYF.